These 15 T cell receptor beta chains were all obtained from the same sample, sequenced in a study of blood T cells in healthy people across ages. Combining a sample-barcoded 5' primer with a J-beta primer mix, a second PCR ran for roughly 6 to 12 cycles. In TCRdb, the 5' RACE reads were re-called with MiXCR into one record per CDR3 protein. The table includes 1.4 million to 1.5 million distinct CDR3 sequences, around 39% detected once. Sequencing was performed on blood. Source of these receptors: a woman aged 18-35 years in good health.

The J gene is TRBJ2-1, the V gene TRBV12-3 or TRBV12-4, with TRBD2 identical over 7 bases. The ends lost 5 bases at V and 5 bases at J; junction bases unmatched: 6. The CDR3 covers 14 residues. The CDR3 nucleotides are TGTGCCAGCAGTGCTGAGCGGGAAGACAATGAGCAGTTCTTC. It translates to CASSAEREDNEQFF.

The table lists this clonotype with a few counts. Mismatch with germline at one junction end may stem from a read error. The rearrangement joins TRBV5-1 to TRBJ2-1, with 10 positions matching TRBD2. CDR3 size: 14 residues. Germline CDR1 SGHRS, CDR2 YFSETQ. The CDR3 loop is CASRLGLATLEQFF. The CDR3 nucleotides are TGCGCCAGCAGATTGGGACTAGCGACGCTTGAGCAGTTCTTC.

This clonotype was counted only a few times. V gene TRBV6-6 combines with J gene TRBJ2-3, with 14 bases identical to TRBD2. The germline V gene encodes CDR1 MNHNY and CDR2 SVGAGI (reference sequence). This CDR3 has 17 residues. V gave up 6 bases and J gave up 6 bases; unmatched junction bases: 11. As DNA, the CDR3 is TGTGCCAGCAGCCCCTGGGGGACTAGCGGGGGCAGGGATACGCAGTATTTT. This sequence encodes CASSPWGTSGGRDTQYF.

The V and J genes are TRBV6-2 or TRBV6-3 and TRBJ2-1, with TRBD2 matching over 8 bases. Per germline, CDR1 MNHEY and CDR2 SVGEGT. The CDR3 runs 14 residues. With 8 bases clipped from V and 4 bases from J, the junction kept 7 bases outside the gene matches. CDR3 DNA sequence: TGTGCCAGCCTTAGCGGGATAACATACAATGAGCAGTTCTTC. Amino acid sequence: CASLSGITYNEQFF.

This clonotype appeared many times. V usage is TRBV4-1 and J usage is TRBJ2-5; D is unresolved. The CDR3 extends over 14 amino acids. V was trimmed by 0 bases and J by 1 base, leaving 6 bases between them. Germline lookup yields CDR1 MGHRA and CDR2 YSYEKL. CDR3 nucleotide sequence: TGCGCCAGCAGCCAAGATAGGGTCCAAGAGACCCAGTACTTC. Translation: CASSQDRVQETQYF.

The chain couples TRBV13 to TRBJ2-7; 7 bases map to TRBD2. Germline V lookup: CDR1 PRHDT, CDR2 FYEKMQ (reference sequence). J gave up 2 bases and V 5 bases, and 9 bases lay outside the gene matches. The CDR3 is made up of 15 amino acids. CDR3 sequence: CASSPVEGGTYEQYF. CDR3 sequence (DNA): TGTGCCAGCAGCCCCGTGGAGGGAGGGACCTACGAGCAGTACTTC.

The chain has TRBV6-1 and TRBJ1-2; 11 bases map to TRBD1. The CDR3 is made up of 16 amino acids. V lost 3 bases, J lost 4 bases, and 7 bases stayed unmatched. Germline CDR1 reads MNHNS; CDR2 reads SASEGT. The CDR3 DNA reads TGTGCCAGCAGTGAGCGGACAGGGGGCGCTTCCTATGGCTACACCTTC. Residues: CASSERTGGASYGYTF.

This clonotype occurred once. The chain uses TRBV10-3 and TRBJ1-1; no firm D call. Germline loops: CDR1 ENHRY, CDR2 SYGVKD. V lost 2 bases, J lost 5 bases, and 9 bases lay in between. This CDR3 comprises 13 residues. The CDR3 loop is CAISEPLGTEAFF. The CDR3 bases are TGTGCCATCAGTGAGCCCTTAGGGACTGAAGCTTTCTTT.

V usage is TRBV30 and J usage is TRBJ2-1, with 9 bases aligning to TRBD1. The CDR3 totals 15 residues. Germline lookup yields CDR1 GTSNPN and CDR2 SVGIG (reference sequence). With 6 bases clipped from V and 4 bases from J, the junction kept 10 bases outside the gene matches. CDR3 sequence reads: CACYSGTGRYNEQFF. CDR3 bases: TGTGCCTGTTACTCCGGGACAGGGCGGTACAATGAGCAGTTCTTC.

V is TRBV4-1 and J is TRBJ2-7; D is possibly TRBD1 or TRBD2 (6 bases each). CDR1 is MGHRA, CDR2 YSYEKL, per germline. V lost 3 bases and J 2 bases, leaving 26 bases between the germline ends. The CDR3 covers 19 residues. The CDR3 sequence: CASSHPSGGGTPRTYEQYF. CDR3 nucleotide sequence: TGCGCCAGCAGCCACCCGTCCGGAGGGGGGACTCCCAGAACCTACGAGCAGTACTTC.

The genes are TRBV29-1 and TRBJ1-2, with D hard to call. The CDR3 has 13 amino acids. Looked up from germline, CDR1 is SQVTM and CDR2 is ANQGSEA. The V end was cut by 5 bases, the J end by 7 bases, with 17 bases between. The CDR3: CSVLDAEVRGYTF. CDR3 nucleotides: TGCAGCGTTCTCGACGCGGAAGTTCGTGGCTACACCTTC.

The chain employs TRBV28 and TRBJ1-5; 11 bases match TRBD1. CDR1 and CDR2 (germline): MDHEN, SYDVKM. The V gene end was trimmed by 7 bases and the J gene end by 0 bases; junction bases not matched to a gene: 8. The CDR3 has 17 residues. The CDR3 sequence: CASKGQGGVNSNQPQHF. The CDR3 DNA is TGTGCCAGCAAGGGACAGGGGGGCGTCAATAGCAATCAGCCCCAGCATTTT.

This clonotype came up many times. The chain employs TRBV29-1 and TRBJ1-2; D gene unclear. Trimming shortened V by 6 bases and J by 5 bases, and 13 bases separated the two germline ends. CDR1 is SQVTM and CDR2 is ANQGSEA in the germline V gene. This CDR3 is 12 amino acids long. CDR3: CSVVTEEYGYTF. CDR3 sequence (DNA): TGCAGCGTCGTAACAGAGGAATATGGCTACACCTTC.

This sequence joins TRBV4-1 and TRBJ2-7; the D call may be TRBD1 or TRBD2 (5 bases each). V was clipped by 2 bases and J by 0 bases, with 23 bases between them. The CDR3 covers 19 residues. Germline CDR1 is MGHRA and CDR2 is YSYEKL. CDR3 DNA: TGCGCCAGCAGCCAATCCGCCCGGGGCGGTGGCTCGGCCTCCTACGAGCAGTACTTC. Protein: CASSQSARGGGSASYEQYF.

This clonotype was detected only once. The genes are TRBV6-2 or TRBV6-3 and TRBJ1-2; weak D call: TRBD1 (5 bases). Germline CDR1 MNHEY, CDR2 SVGEGT. Trimming took off 0 bases at V and 3 bases at J, with 11 bases between the two ends. The CDR3 totals 15 residues. The CDR3 loop reads CASSYSSGRHYGYTF. In DNA, the CDR3 is TGTGCCAGCAGTTACTCGTCAGGGAGGCACTATGGCTACACCTTC.